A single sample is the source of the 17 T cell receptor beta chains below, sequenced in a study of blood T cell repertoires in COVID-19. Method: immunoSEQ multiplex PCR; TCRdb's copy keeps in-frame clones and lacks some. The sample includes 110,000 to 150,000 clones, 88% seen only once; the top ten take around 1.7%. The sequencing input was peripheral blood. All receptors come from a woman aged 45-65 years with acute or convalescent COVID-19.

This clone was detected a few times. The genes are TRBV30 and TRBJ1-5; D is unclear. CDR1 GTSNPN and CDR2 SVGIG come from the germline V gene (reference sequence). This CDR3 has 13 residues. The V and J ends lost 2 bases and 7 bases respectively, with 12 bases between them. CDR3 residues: CAWSPNPLQPQHF. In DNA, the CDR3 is TGTGCCTGGAGTCCCAATCCCCTACAGCCCCAGCATTTT.

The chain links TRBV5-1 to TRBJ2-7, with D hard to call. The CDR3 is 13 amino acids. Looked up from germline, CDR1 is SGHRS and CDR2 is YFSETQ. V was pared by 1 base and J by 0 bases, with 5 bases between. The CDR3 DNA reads TGCGCCAGCAGCTTGAGACACTCCTACGAGCAGTACTTC. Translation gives CASSLRHSYEQYF.

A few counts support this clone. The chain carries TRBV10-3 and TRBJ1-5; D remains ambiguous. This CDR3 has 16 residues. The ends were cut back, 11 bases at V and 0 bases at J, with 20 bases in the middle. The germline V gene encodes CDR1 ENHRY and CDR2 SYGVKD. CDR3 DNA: TGTGCCTCTCAAGGTGATGGCGGTTATAGCAATCAGCCCCAGCATTTT. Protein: CASQGDGGYSNQPQHF.

The CDR3 sequence: CASSLPTLGNGYTF. The CDR3, as DNA: TGTGCCAGCAGCTTACCCACCCTAGGAAATGGCTACACCTTC. The V gene is TRBV5-6, the J gene TRBJ1-2; D is ambiguous. The germline V gene has CDR1 SGHDT and CDR2 YYEEEE. CDR3 length: 14 amino acids. V was clipped by 2 bases and J by 6 bases, with 14 bases between them.

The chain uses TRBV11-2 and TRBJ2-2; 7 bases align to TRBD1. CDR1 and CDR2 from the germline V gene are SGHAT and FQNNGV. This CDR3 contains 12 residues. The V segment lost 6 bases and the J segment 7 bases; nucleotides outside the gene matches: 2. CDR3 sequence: CASSSGGGELFF. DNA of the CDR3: TGTGCCAGCAGTTCAGGGGGCGGGGAGCTGTTTTTT.

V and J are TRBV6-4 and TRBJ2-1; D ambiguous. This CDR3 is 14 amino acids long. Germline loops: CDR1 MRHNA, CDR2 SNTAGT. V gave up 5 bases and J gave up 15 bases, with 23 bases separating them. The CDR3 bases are TGTGCCAGCAGTCCTCGAGCCCTTAATTCTCTTCTGTTCTTC. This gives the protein CASSPRALNSLLFF.

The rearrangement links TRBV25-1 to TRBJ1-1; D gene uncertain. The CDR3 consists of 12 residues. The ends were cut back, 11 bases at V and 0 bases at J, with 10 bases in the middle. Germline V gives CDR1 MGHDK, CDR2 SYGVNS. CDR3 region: CAYTALNTEAFF. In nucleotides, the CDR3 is TGTGCCTATACAGCCTTGAACACTGAAGCTTTCTTT.

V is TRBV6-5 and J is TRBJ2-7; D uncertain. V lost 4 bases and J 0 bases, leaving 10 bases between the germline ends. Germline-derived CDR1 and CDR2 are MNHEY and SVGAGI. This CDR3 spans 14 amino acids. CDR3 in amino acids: CASSSYPSSYEQYF. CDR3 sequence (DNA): TGTGCCAGCAGTTCATACCCTAGCTCCTACGAGCAGTACTTC.

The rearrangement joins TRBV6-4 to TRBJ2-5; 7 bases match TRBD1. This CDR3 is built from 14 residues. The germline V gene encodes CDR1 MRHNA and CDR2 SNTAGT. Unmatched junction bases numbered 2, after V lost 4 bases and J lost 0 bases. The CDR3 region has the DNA TGTGCCAGCAGTGCCGACAGGGACCAAGAGACCCAGTACTTC. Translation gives CASSADRDQETQYF.

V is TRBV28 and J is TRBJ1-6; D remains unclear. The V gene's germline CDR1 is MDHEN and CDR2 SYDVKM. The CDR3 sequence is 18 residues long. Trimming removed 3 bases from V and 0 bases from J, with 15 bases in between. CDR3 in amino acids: CASSFPPEWSSYNSPLHF. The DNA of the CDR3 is TGTGCCAGCAGTTTCCCCCCAGAATGGTCCTCCTATAATTCACCCCTCCACTTT.

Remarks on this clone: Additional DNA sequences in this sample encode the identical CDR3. CDR3 residues: CSVAPQSYEQYF. The CDR3 nucleotides are TGCAGCGTTGCCCCTCAGTCCTACGAGCAGTACTTC. This chain joins TRBV29-1 and TRBJ2-7; D gene uncertain. V was shortened by 4 bases and J by 1 base, with 8 bases between the two germline ends. There are 12 residues in the CDR3. Germline CDR1 and CDR2: SQVTM and ANQGSEA.

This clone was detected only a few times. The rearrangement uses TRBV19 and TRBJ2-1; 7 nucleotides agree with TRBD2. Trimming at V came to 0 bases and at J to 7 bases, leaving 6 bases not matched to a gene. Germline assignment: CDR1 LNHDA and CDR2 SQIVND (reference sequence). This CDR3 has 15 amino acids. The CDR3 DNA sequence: TGTGCCAGTAGTATAGATCTCGGGGGGTGGAATGAGCAGTTCTTC. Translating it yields CASSIDLGGWNEQFF.

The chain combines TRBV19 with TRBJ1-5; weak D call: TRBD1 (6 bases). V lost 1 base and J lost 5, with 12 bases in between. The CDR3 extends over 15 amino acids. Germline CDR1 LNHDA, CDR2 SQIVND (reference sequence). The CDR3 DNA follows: TGTGCCAGTAGTATAGGTCCAGGGGTAGATCAGCCCCAGCATTTT. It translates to CASSIGPGVDQPQHF.

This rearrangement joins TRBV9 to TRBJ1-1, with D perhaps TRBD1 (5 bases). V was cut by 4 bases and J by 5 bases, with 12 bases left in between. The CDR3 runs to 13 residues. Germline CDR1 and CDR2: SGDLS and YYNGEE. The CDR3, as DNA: TGTGCCAGCAGCACCGGGGGTGGGACTGAAGCTTTCTTT. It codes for CASSTGGGTEAFF. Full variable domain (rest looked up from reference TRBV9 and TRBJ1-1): DSGVTQTPKHLITATGQRVTLRCSPRSGDLSVYWYQQSLDQGLQFLIQYYNGEERAKGNILERFSAQQFPDLHSELNLSSLELGDSALYFCASSTGGGTEAFFGQGTRLTVV.

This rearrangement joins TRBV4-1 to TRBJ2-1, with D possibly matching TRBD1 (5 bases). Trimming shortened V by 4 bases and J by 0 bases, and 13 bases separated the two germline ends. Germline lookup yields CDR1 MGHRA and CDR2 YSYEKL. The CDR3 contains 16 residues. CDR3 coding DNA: TGCGCCAGCAGCCGAATCACAGGAGCCTCCTACAATGAGCAGTTCTTC. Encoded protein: CASSRITGASYNEQFF.

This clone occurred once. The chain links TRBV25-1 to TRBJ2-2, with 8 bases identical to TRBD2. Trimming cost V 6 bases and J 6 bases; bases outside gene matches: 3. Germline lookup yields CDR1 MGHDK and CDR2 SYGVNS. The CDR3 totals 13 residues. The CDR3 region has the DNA TGTGCCAGCAGCCGCGGGGGGCCCGGGGAGCTGTTTTTT. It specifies CASSRGGPGELFF.

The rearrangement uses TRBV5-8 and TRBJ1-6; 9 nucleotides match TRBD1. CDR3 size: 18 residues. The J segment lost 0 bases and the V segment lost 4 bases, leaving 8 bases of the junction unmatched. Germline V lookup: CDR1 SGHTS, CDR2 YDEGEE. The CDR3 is CASSGGTGWSSYNSPLHF. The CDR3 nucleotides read TGTGCCAGCAGCGGGGGGACAGGGTGGAGCTCCTATAATTCACCCCTCCACTTT.